This record covers a single T cell receptor beta chain. What it binds is unknown. This sample stems from a study of T cell responses to AZD1222 COVID-19 vaccine. Assay used: immunoSEQ multiplex PCR; TCRdb lists only in-frame clones, some missing. Found here are 100,000 to 120,000 clones, roughly 92% of them singletons; the top ten hold 2% to 3%. The CDR3 has 14 residues. V dropped 0 bases and J dropped 6 bases, with 13 bases sitting between them. Overall study findings and caveats: Regions 160-218 and 743-854 dominated among vaccine-associated CD4 TCRs spanning spike. The donor group comprised mostly white British people and more females; the analysis possibly underestimated clonal diversity. The reported proportion of spike-specific TCRs targeting unmutated variant regions was nearly half. It was only 6 or 7 AZD1222 recipients who were seropositive at baseline.

The starting material was peripheral blood, obtained 28 days after the second AZD1222 dose. The clonotype comes from an adult who received the AZD1222 COVID-19 vaccine. V is TRBV5-3 and J is TRBJ2-7; D not resolved. TRBV5-3 is an ORF; its function is uncertain. The CDR3 spells CARSLGRPRVEQYF. The CDR3 DNA follows: TGTGCCAGAAGCTTGGGACGGCCCCGGGTCGAGCAGTACTTC.